The 17 T cell receptor beta chains reported below all come from one sample, sequenced in a study of cytomegalovirus exposure and HLA in healthy donors. PCR involved 60 Vbeta and 13 Jbeta primers. Data came from immunoSEQ multiplex PCR; TCRdb stores just in-frame clones and leaves some out. The sample holds over 70,000 clones, 70% to 80% seen once. The specimen sequenced was PBMCs. The receptors stem from a woman aged 45-65 years in good health and CMV-seropositive.

This clone has only one observation. The J gene is TRBJ2-3, the V gene TRBV4-1; the match to TRBD1 covers 11 bases. Trimming at V came to 0 bases and at J to 5 bases, leaving 7 bases not matched to a gene. In germline, CDR1 is MGHRA, CDR2 YSYEKL. This CDR3 is 17 amino acids long. CDR3 protein: CASSQEAPGQGEDTQYF. As DNA, the CDR3 is TGCGCCAGCAGCCAAGAAGCCCCGGGACAGGGGGAAGATACGCAGTATTTT.

This rearrangement joins TRBV6-1 to TRBJ2-7; 8 nucleotides align to TRBD2. The CDR3 extends over 15 amino acids. V was clipped by 0 bases and J by 2 bases; unmatched bases: 3. The germline gives CDR1 MNHNS, CDR2 SASEGT. CDR3 in DNA: TGTGCCAGCAGTGAAGCGGGACTAGGGGCCTACGAGCAGTACTTC. This translates into CASSEAGLGAYEQYF.

The J gene is TRBJ2-1, the V gene TRBV7-2; no reliable D call. This CDR3 contains 14 residues. V lost 5 bases, J lost 9 bases, and 17 bases lay in between. The V gene's germline CDR1 is SGHTA and CDR2 FQGNSA. In DNA, the CDR3 is TGTGCCAGCAGCCTCCCTAACTTAATCGGTGAGCAGTTCTTC. This gives the protein CASSLPNLIGEQFF.

The CDR3 region is CASTATRDKYNEQFF. The CDR3 region has the DNA TGTGCCAGTACTGCAACCCGGGACAAATACAATGAGCAGTTCTTC. The V gene is TRBV6-1, the J gene TRBJ2-1; TRBD1 might be the D (6 bases). In germline, CDR1 is MNHNS, CDR2 SASEGT. The CDR3 has 15 residues. The V end lost 9 bases, the J end lost 4 bases, and 19 bases lay between the germline ends.

V gene TRBV18 combines with J gene TRBJ2-2, with a weak D call TRBD2 (5 bases). Trimming took off 1 base at V and 5 bases at J, with 14 bases between the two ends. Per the germline V gene, CDR1 is KGHSH and CDR2 is LQKENI. This CDR3 has 16 amino acids. DNA of the CDR3: TGTGCCAGCTCACCACTCATGGACTCCCAAACCGGGGAGCTGTTTTTT. Its protein is CASSPLMDSQTGELFF.

V and J are TRBV5-1 and TRBJ1-1; possible D gene TRBD1, 5 bases. This CDR3 spans 14 amino acids. CDR1 is SGHRS and CDR2 is YFSETQ in the germline V gene. With 1 base removed from V and 3 bases from J, the gap between germline ends came to 10 bases. The CDR3 here is CASSLQGMDTEAFF. The DNA of the CDR3 is TGCGCCAGCAGCTTGCAGGGCATGGACACTGAAGCTTTCTTT.

The chain is built from TRBV19 and TRBJ2-1; TRBD2 agrees at 7 bases. The CDR3 sequence is 17 residues long. Germline CDR1 is LNHDA and CDR2 is SQIVND (reference sequence). J gave up 0 bases and V 0 bases, and 5 bases lay outside the gene matches. The chain's CDR3 is CASSIDWRGSSYNEQFF. The CDR3 DNA follows: TGTGCCAGTAGTATAGATTGGCGGGGGAGCTCCTACAATGAGCAGTTCTTC.

This chain uses TRBV7-8 with TRBJ1-5; maybe TRBD1 (6 bases). Germline CDR1 is SGHVS and CDR2 is FQNEAQ. This CDR3 spans 15 amino acids. The V end lost 1 base, the J end lost 7 bases, and 14 bases lay between the germline ends. The CDR3 here is CASSLGGSRGQPQHF. The CDR3 nucleotides read TGTGCCAGCAGCTTAGGCGGCTCCAGGGGACAGCCCCAGCATTTT.

This clone is a singleton in its sample. This sequence joins TRBV10-2 and TRBJ2-7, with a possible D match to TRBD1 (8 bases). This CDR3 has 14 residues. The germline V gene has CDR1 WSHSY and CDR2 SAAADI. The V and J ends lost 3 bases and 3 bases respectively, with 12 bases between them. The CDR3 is CASSEQGGVYEQYF. CDR3 DNA sequence: TGCGCCAGCAGTGAACAGGGGGGGGTCTACGAGCAGTACTTC.

This clone was seen ten or more times. The genes are TRBV6-5 and TRBJ1-5; maybe TRBD1 (5 bases). CDR1 and CDR2 from the germline V gene are MNHEY and SVGAGI. The V gene lost 6 bases and the J gene lost 2 bases, with 11 bases spanning the gap. This CDR3 has 14 amino acids. The CDR3 nucleotides read TGTGCCAGCAGGCAGACAGACCGCAATCAGCCCCAGCATTTT. This sequence encodes CASRQTDRNQPQHF.

The chain combines TRBV6-1 with TRBJ2-5; 9 nucleotides align to TRBD2. CDR3 length: 13 amino acids. V was pared by 3 bases and J by 5 bases, with 1 base of the junction left unmatched. The V gene's germline CDR1 is MNHNS and CDR2 SASEGT. The CDR3 DNA is TGTGCCAGCAGTGATGCGGGAGGGGAGACCCAGTACTTC. This sequence encodes CASSDAGGETQYF.

CDR3 sequence: CASSLGPGIAKNIQYF. CDR3 DNA: TGTGCCAGCAGCTTAGGCCCGGGGATAGCCAAAAACATTCAGTACTTC. The genes are TRBV11-2 and TRBJ2-4; a possible D gene is TRBD2 (5 bases). The CDR3 totals 16 residues. Germline V gene sequence: CDR1 SGHAT, CDR2 FQNNGV. V lost 1 base and J 0 bases, leaving 10 bases between the germline ends.

The chain combines TRBV5-1 with TRBJ2-3; 10 bases match TRBD1. Losses at the gene ends were 3 bases for V and 5 bases for J; bases not matched to a gene: 0. Germline loops: CDR1 SGHRS, CDR2 YFSETQ. The CDR3 loop spans 13 amino acids. CDR3 in DNA: TGCGCCAGCAGCTGGACAGGGGGAGATACGCAGTATTTT. Its translation is CASSWTGGDTQYF.

This clone has more than one count but fewer than ten. The rearrangement joins TRBV30 to TRBJ2-7, with a tentative D call TRBD2 (5 bases). CDR1 and CDR2 from the germline V gene are GTSNPN and SVGIG (reference sequence). Trimming pared 2 bases from V and 7 bases from J, leaving 9 bases between. The CDR3 contains 11 residues. In DNA form, the CDR3 reads TGTGCCTGGAGTAACCCGGGGGAGCAGTACTTC. It yields the protein CAWSNPGEQYF.

V usage is TRBV9 and J usage is TRBJ2-3; D remains ambiguous. The V end lost 0 bases, the J end lost 1 base, and 3 bases lay between the germline ends. Germline V gene lookup returns CDR1 SGDLS and CDR2 YYNGEE. The CDR3 length is 13 residues. The CDR3 here is CASSVVGTDTQYF. CDR3 nucleotides: TGTGCCAGCAGCGTAGTCGGCACAGATACGCAGTATTTT.

V is TRBV29-1 and J is TRBJ1-1, with 8 bases fitting TRBD1. Germline assignment: CDR1 SQVTM and CDR2 ANQGSEA. The CDR3 covers 13 residues. Trimming removed 6 bases from V and 0 bases from J; junction bases left unmatched: 3. The CDR3 bases are TGCAGCGTGGAGGGACAGGTGAACACTGAAGCTTTCTTT. Its protein product is CSVEGQVNTEAFF.

This sequence joins TRBV19 and TRBJ1-2, with D perhaps TRBD1 (5 bases). V lost 4 bases, J lost 7 bases, and 19 bases lay in between. CDR1 LNHDA and CDR2 SQIVND come from the germline V gene (reference sequence). The CDR3 is made up of 15 amino acids. The CDR3 region has the DNA TGTGCCAGTAGTACCCGGGACTCCCTGCTCGGTGGCTACACCTTC. It codes for CASSTRDSLLGGYTF.